The entry that follows covers one TCR beta chain sequence. The V and J ends lost 7 bases and 6 bases, in that order; junction bases with no gene match: 19. This CDR3 spans 19 amino acids. CDR1 MNHEY and CDR2 SMNVEV come from the germline V gene (reference sequence). This entry belongs to a study of shared clonotypes between healthy human individuals. The overall study: Aged 18 to 49, the donors were a couple of women and a few men. CD4 naive and memory got three plates each, CD8 naive two, CD8 memory one.

Naive CD8 isolation took CD45RO-negative cells positively selected for CCR7 and excluded terminally differentiated effector memory CD45RA+ cells. How the authors handled the data: From ImmunoSEQ came sequences covering only the junction and carrying no quality scores, so filtering differed. Sequencing used immunoSEQ multiplex PCR; TCRdb keeps in-frame clones, though not all of them. V and J calls plus clone size are reproduced from that table; the DNA served to infer D and trimming. The table shows millions of clones, with about 92% occurring only once. The TCR comes from a man between 18 and 29 years old in good health. Some clones in this sample may be carry-over from other donors' samples. This chain joins TRBV27 and TRBJ2-3, with 13 bases aligning to TRBD2. Sequencing was done on a sample of naive CD8+ T cells from PBMCs. This CDR3 is CASIGGDWTSGSPGDTQYF. The CDR3 nucleotides are TGTGCCAGCATCGGTGGGGATTGGACTAGCGGGAGTCCCGGGGATACGCAGTATTTT.